The text below deals with one T cell receptor (beta chain). The data were taken from a study of blood T cell repertoires in COVID-19. Profiled with immunoSEQ multiplex PCR; TCRdb holds only in-frame clones, not every one. Among roughly 460,000 clones listed, roughly 90% were seen once. This sequence was found in a man between 18 and 35 years old with COVID-19, enrolled during active disease. Material for sequencing was peripheral blood.

The CDR3 bases are TGTGCCAGCCGGGGGGAGGTCAGGGAAACCTACGAGCAGTACTTC. Translating it yields CASRGEVRETYEQYF. The genes are TRBV6-5 and TRBJ2-7, with 7 positions matching TRBD2. CDR3 length equals 15 residues. Germline trimming cut 8 bases from V and 2 bases from J; bases unmatched to any gene: 12. Germline V gives CDR1 MNHEY, CDR2 SVGAGI.